This T cell receptor beta chain is from a study of T cells after yellow fever vaccination. Overall study context: Researchers used SMART-Seq v4 Ultra Low Input to prepare fractions that had low cell numbers.

Trimming took 2 bases from V and 4 from J, leaving 6 bases between them. The CDR3 is 12 residues long. Germline loops: CDR1 SQVTM, CDR2 ANQGSEA. Findings of the study overall: A secondary response was less intense yet reached its peak sooner, at day 5 versus 15.

TCRdb ran MiXCR on the 5' RACE reads and lists one entry per CDR3 protein. The sample contains about 320,000 distinct CDR3 sequences, approximately 13% of which appear only once. This clonotype turned up a few times. Its antigen is unidentified. Specimen: CD4+ T cells sorted from PBMCs, collected 15 days after the yellow fever booster vaccination. The clonotype originates from a young man who received the YFV17D yellow fever vaccine. The rearrangement links TRBV29-1 to TRBJ2-1; D uncertain. The DNA of the CDR3 is TGCAGCGTTGAAACGGTTTACAATGAGCAGTTCTTC. Residues: CSVETVYNEQFF.